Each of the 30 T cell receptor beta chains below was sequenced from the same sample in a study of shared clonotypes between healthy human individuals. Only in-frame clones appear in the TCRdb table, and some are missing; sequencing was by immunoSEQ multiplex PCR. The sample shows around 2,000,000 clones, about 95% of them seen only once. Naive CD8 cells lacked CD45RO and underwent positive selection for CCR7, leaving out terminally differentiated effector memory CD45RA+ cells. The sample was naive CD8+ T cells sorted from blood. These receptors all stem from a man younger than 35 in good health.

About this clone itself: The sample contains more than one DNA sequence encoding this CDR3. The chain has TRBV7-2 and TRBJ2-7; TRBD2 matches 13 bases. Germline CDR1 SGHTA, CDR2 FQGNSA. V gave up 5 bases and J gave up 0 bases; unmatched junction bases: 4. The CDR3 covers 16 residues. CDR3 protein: CASSLGLAGTSYEQYF. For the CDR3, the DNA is TGTGCCAGCAGCCTGGGACTAGCGGGAACCTCCTACGAGCAGTACTTC.

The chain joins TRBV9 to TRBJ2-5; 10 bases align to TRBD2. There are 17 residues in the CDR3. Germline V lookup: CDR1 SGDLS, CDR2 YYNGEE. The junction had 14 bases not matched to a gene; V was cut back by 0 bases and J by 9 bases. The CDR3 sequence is CASSVEAASGGRGAQYF. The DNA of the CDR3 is TGTGCCAGCAGCGTAGAGGCGGCTAGCGGGGGCCGTGGAGCCCAGTACTTC. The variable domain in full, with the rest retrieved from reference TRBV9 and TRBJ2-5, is DSGVTQTPKHLITATGQRVTLRCSPRSGDLSVYWYQQSLDQGLQFLIQYYNGEERAKGNILERFSAQQFPDLHSELNLSSLELGDSALYFCASSVEAASGGRGAQYFGPGTRLLVL.

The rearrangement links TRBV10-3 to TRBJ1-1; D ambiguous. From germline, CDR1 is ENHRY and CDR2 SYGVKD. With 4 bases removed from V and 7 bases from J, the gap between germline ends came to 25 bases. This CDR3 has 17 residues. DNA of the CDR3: TGTGCCATCAGTGCCCAGGAGGGTGCTACTGGATCGAATGAAGCTTTCTTT. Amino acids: CAISAQEGATGSNEAFF.

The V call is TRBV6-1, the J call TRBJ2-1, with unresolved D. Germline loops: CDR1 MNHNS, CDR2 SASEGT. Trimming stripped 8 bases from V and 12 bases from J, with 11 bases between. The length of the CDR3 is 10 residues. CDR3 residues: CASSRPPQFF. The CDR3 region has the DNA TGTGCCAGCTCTCGGCCCCCGCAGTTCTTC.

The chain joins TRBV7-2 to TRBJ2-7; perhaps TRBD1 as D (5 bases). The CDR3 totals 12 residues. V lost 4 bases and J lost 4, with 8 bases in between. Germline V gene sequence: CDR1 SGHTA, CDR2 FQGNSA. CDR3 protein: CASSWQGYEQYF. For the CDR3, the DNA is TGTGCCAGCAGCTGGCAGGGTTACGAGCAGTACTTC.

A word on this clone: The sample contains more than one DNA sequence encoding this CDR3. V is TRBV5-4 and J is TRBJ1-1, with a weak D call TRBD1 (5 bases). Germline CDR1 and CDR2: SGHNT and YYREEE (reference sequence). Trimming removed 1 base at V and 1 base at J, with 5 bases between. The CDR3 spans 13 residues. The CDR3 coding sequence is TGTGCCAGCAGCTTGCAGGGGAACACTGAAGCTTTCTTT. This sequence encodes CASSLQGNTEAFF.

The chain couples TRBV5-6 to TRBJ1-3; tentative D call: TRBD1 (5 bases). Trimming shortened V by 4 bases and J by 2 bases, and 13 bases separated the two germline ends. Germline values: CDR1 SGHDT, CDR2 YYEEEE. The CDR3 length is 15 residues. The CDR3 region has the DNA TGTGCCAGCAGCCTGGCGGGGGTCACTGGAAACACCATATATTTT. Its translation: CASSLAGVTGNTIYF. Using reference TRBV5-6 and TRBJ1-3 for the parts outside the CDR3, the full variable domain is DAGVTQSPTHLIKTRGQQVTLRCSPKSGHDTVSWYQQALGQGPQFIFQYYEEEERQRGNFPDRFSGHQFPNYSSELNVNALLLGDSALYLCASSLAGVTGNTIYFGEGSWLTVV.

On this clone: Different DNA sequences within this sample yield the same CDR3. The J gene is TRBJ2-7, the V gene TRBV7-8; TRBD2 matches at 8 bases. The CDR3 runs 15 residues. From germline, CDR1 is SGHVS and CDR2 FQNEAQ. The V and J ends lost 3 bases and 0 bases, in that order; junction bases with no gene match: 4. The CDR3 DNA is TGTGCCAGCAGCTTGGGCGGGGGGAGCTCCTACGAGCAGTACTTC. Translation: CASSLGGGSSYEQYF.

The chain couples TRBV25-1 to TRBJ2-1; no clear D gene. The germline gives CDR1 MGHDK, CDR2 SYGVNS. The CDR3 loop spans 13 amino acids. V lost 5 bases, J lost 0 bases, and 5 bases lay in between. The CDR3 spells CASSLRSYNEQFF. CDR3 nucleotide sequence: TGTGCCAGCAGTCTACGCTCCTACAATGAGCAGTTCTTC.

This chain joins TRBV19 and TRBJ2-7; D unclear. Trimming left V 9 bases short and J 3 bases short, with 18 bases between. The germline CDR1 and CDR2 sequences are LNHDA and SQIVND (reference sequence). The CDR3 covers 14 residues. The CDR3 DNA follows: TGTGCCAGCACCTTAAGACGGATGTACTACGAGCAGTACTTC. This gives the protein CASTLRRMYYEQYF.

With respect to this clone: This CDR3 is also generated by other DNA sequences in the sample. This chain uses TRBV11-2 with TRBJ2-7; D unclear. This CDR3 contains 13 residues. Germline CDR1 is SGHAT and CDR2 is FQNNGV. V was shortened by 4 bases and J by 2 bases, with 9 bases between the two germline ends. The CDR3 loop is CASSSSDAYEQYF. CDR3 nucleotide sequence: TGTGCCAGCAGCTCTTCGGATGCCTACGAGCAGTACTTC.

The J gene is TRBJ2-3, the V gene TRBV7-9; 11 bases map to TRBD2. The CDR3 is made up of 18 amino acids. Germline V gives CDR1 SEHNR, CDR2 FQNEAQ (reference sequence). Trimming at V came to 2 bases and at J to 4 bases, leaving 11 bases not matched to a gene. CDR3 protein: CASSLPKGLAEFPDTQYF. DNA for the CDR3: TGTGCCAGCAGCTTACCGAAGGGACTAGCGGAGTTCCCAGATACGCAGTATTTT.

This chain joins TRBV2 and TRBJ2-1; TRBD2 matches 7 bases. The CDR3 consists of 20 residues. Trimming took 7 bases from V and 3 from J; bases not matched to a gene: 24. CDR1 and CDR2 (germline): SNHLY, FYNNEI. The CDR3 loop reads CASTGYIEREILSNYNEQFF. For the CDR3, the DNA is TGTGCCAGCACCGGGTACATCGAGCGGGAAATCCTCAGCAACTACAATGAGCAGTTCTTC.

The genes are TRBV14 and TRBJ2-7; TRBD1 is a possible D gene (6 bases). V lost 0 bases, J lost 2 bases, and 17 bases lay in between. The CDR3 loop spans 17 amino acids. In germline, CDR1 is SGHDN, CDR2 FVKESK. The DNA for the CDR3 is TGTGCCAGCAGCCAAGATCCCGTTACAGGGTCCCCCTACGAGCAGTACTTC. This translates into CASSQDPVTGSPYEQYF.

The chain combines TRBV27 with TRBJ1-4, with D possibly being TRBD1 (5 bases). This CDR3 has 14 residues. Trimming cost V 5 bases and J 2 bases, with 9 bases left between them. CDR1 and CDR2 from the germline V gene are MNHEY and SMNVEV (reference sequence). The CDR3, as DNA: TGTGCCAGCAGTGCCCGGGGCACTAATGAAAAACTGTTTTTT. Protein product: CASSARGTNEKLFF. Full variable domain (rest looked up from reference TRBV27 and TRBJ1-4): EAQVTQNPRYLITVTGKKLTVTCSQNMNHEYMSWYRQDPGLGLRQIYYSMNVEVTDKGDVPEGYKVSRKEKRNFPLILESPSPNQTSLYFCASSARGTNEKLFFGSGTQLSVL.

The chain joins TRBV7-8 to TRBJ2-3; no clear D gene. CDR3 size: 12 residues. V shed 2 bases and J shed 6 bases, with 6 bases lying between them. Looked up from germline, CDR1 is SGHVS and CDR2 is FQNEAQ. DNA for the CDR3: TGTGCCAGCAGCTTAACTCAGGATACGCAGTATTTT. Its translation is CASSLTQDTQYF.

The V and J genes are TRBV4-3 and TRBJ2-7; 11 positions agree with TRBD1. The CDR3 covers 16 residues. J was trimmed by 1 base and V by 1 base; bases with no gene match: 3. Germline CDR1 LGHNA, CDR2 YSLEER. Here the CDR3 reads CASSQGDRGESYEQYF. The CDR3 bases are TGCGCCAGCAGCCAAGGGGACAGGGGGGAGTCCTACGAGCAGTACTTC.

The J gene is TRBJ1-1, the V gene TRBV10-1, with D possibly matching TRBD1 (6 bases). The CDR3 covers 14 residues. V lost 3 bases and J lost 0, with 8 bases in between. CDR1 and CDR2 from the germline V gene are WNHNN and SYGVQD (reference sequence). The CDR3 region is CASSDDRLNTEAFF. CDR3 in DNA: TGCGCCAGCAGTGATGACAGGTTGAACACTGAAGCTTTCTTT.

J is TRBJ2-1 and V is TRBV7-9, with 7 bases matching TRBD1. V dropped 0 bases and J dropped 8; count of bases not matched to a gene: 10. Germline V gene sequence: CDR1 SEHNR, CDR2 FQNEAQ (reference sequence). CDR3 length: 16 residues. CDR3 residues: CASSLAKGARGYEQFF. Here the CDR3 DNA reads TGTGCCAGCAGCTTAGCGAAGGGGGCTAGAGGCTATGAGCAGTTCTTC.

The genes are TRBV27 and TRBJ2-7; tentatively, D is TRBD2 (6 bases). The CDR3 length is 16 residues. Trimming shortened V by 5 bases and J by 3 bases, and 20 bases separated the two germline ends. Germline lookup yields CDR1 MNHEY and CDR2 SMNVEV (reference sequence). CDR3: CASSHITGTSLYEQYF. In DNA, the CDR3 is TGTGCCAGCAGTCACATAACCGGGACTTCACTCTACGAGCAGTACTTC.

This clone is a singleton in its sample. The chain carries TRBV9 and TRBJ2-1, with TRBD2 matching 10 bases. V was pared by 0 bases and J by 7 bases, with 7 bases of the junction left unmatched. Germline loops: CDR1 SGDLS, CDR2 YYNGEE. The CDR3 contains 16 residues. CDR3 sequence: CASSVVPAGGLNEQFF. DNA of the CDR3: TGTGCCAGCAGCGTAGTCCCAGCGGGGGGGTTGAATGAGCAGTTCTTC.

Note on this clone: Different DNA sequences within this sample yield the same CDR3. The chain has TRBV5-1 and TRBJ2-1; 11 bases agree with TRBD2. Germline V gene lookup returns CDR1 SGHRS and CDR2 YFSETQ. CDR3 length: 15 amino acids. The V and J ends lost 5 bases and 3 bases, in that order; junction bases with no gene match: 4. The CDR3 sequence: CASSSGTSGYNEQFF. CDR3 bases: TGCGCCAGCAGTTCCGGGACTAGCGGCTACAATGAGCAGTTCTTC.

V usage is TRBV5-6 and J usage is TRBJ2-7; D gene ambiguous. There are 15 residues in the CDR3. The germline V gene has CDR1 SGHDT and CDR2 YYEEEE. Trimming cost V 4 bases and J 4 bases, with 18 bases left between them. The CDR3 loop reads CASSPVGNYLYEQYF. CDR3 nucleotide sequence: TGTGCCAGCAGCCCCGTGGGGAACTATCTTTACGAGCAGTACTTC.

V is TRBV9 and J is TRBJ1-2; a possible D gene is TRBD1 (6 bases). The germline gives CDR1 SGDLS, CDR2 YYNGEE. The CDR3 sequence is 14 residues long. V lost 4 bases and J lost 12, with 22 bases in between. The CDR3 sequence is CASSPPWDTSAHTF. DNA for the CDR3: TGTGCCAGCAGCCCGCCTTGGGACACCTCCGCCCACACCTTC.

CDR3 in amino acids: CASSQTNSGNTIYF. In nucleotides, the CDR3 is TGTGCCAGCTCACAGACAAACTCTGGAAACACCATATATTTT. The chain couples TRBV6-5 to TRBJ1-3; no clear D gene. Trimming removed 8 bases from V and 0 bases from J, with 11 bases in between. CDR1 MNHEY and CDR2 SVGAGI come from the germline V gene. This CDR3 comprises 14 residues.

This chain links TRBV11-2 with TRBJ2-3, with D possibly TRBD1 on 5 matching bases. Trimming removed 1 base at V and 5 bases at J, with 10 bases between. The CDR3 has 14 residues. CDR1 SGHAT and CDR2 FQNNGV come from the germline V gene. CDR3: CASSLAGWEDTQYF. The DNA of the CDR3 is TGTGCCAGCAGCTTAGCAGGGTGGGAAGATACGCAGTATTTT.

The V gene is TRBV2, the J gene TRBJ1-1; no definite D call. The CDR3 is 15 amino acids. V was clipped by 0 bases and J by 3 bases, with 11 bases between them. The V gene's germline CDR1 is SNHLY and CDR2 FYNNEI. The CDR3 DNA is TGTGCCAGCAGTGAAGCAGCGGGGTCGGACACTGAAGCTTTCTTT. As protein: CASSEAAGSDTEAFF. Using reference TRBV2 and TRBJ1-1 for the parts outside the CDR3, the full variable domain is EPEVTQTPSHQVTQMGQEVILRCVPISNHLYFYWYRQILGQKVEFLVSFYNNEISEKSEIFDDQFSVERPDGSNFTLKIRSTKLEDSAMYFCASSEAAGSDTEAFFGQGTRLTVV.

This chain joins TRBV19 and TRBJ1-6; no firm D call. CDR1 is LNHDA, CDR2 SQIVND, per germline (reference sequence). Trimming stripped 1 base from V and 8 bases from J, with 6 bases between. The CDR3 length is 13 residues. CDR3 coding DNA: TGTGCCAGTAGTATAGCAACACATTCACCCCTCCACTTT. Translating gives CASSIATHSPLHF.

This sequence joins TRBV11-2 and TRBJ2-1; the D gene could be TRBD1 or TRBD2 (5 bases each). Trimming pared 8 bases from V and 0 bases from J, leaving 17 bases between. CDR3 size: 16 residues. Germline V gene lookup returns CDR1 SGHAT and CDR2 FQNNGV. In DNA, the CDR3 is TGTGCCAGCTCCCTGGGGGTAGGAATCTCCTACAATGAGCAGTTCTTC. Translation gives CASSLGVGISYNEQFF.

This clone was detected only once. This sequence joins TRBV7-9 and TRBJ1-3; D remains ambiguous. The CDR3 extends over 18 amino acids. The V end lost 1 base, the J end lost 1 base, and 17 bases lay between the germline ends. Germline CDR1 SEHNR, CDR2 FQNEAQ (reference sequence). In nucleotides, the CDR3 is TGTGCCAGCAGCTTAGTCGCGGCGGGGAGCGGGTCTGGAAACACCATATATTTT. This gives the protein CASSLVAAGSGSGNTIYF.